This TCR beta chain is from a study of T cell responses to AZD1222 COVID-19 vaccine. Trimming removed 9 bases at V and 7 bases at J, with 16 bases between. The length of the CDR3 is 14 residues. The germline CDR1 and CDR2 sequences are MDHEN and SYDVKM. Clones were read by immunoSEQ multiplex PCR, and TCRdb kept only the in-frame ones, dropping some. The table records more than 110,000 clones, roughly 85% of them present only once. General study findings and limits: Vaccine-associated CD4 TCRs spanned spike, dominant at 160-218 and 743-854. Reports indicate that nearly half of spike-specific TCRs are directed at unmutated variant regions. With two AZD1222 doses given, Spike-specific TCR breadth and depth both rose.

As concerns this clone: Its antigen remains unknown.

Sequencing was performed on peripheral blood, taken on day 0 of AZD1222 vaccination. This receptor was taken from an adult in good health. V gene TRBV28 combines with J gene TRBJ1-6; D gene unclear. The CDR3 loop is CASEASGENSPLHF. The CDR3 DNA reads TGTGCCAGTGAAGCCAGCGGGGAAAATTCACCCCTCCACTTT.